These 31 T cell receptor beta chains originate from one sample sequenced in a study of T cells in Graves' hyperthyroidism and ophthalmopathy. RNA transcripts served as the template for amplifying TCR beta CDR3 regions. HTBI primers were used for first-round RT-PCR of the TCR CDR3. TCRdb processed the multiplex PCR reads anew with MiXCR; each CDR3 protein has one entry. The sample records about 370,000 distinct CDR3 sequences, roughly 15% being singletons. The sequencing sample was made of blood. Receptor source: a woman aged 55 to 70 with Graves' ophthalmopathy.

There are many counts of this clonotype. The CDR3 nucleotides are TGTGCCAGCAGTTTGGGAGGGGCCAACCGGGGAGAGACCCAGTACTTC. Protein: CASSLGGANRGETQYF. The chain is built from TRBV28 and TRBJ2-5; 7 bases are shared with TRBD2. The germline V gene has CDR1 MDHEN and CDR2 SYDVKM. The CDR3 consists of 16 residues. Unmatched junction bases numbered 11, after V lost 3 bases and J lost 4 bases.

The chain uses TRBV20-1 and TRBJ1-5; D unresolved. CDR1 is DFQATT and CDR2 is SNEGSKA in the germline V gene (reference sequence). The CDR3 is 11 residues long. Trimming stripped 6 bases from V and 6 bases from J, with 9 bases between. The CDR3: CSARAGQPQHF. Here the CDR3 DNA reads TGCAGTGCACGGGCGGGTCAGCCCCAGCATTTT.

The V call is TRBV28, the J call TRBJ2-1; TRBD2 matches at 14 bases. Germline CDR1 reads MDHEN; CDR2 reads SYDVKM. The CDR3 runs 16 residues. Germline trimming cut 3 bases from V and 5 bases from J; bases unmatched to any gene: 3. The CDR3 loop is CASSFGLAGGNNEQFF. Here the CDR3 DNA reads TGTGCCAGCAGTTTTGGACTAGCGGGAGGTAACAATGAGCAGTTCTTC.

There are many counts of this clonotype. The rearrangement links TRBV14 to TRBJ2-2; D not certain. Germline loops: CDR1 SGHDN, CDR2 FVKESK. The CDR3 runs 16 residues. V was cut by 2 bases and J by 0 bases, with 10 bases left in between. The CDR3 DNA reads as TGTGCCAGCAGCCAATCTGGGCCGCCGAACACCGGGGAGCTGTTTTTT. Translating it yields CASSQSGPPNTGELFF.

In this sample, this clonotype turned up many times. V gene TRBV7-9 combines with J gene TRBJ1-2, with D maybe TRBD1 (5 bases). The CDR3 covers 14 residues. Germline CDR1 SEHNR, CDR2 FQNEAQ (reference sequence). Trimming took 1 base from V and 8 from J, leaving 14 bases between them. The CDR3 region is CASSLDWDGGGYTF. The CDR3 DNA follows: TGTGCCAGCAGCTTAGATTGGGACGGAGGAGGCTACACCTTC.

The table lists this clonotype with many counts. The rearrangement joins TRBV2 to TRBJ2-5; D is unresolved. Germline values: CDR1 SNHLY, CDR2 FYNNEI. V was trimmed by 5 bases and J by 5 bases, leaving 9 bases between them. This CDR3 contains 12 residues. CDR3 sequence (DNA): TGTGCCAGCAGTCGCGCGGCCGAGACCCAGTACTTC. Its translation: CASSRAAETQYF.

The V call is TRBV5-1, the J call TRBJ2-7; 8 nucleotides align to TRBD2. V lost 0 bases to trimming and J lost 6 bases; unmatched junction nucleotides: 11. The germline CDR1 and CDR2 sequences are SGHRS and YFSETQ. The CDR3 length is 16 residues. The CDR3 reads CASSLGDSGAVSEQYF. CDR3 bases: TGCGCCAGCAGCTTGGGTGATAGCGGGGCCGTCAGCGAGCAGTACTTC.

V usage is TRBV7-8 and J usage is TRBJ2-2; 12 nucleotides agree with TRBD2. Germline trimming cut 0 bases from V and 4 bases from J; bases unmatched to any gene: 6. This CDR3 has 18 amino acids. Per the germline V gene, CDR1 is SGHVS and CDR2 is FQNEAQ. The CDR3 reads CASSLANLLAGGTGELFF. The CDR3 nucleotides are TGTGCCAGCAGCTTAGCGAACTTACTAGCGGGGGGCACCGGGGAGCTGTTTTTT.

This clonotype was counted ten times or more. The CDR3 loop reads CASSLSGTSGYYEQYF. The CDR3, as DNA: TGTGCCAGCAGTTTATCAGGGACTAGCGGATACTACGAGCAGTACTTC. The chain carries TRBV27 and TRBJ2-7; 11 nucleotides match TRBD2. V was clipped by 0 bases and J by 3 bases; unmatched bases: 4. Germline CDR1 MNHEY, CDR2 SMNVEV (reference sequence). This CDR3 comprises 16 residues.

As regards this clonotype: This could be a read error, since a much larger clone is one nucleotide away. CDR3: CAGSGSGTAYNEQFF. The DNA for the CDR3 is TGCGCCGGCAGCGGGTCCGGGACAGCTTACAATGAGCAGTTCTTC. The V gene is TRBV5-1, the J gene TRBJ2-1; tentatively, D is TRBD1 (7 bases). The V gene's germline CDR1 is SGHRS and CDR2 YFSETQ. CDR3 length: 15 residues. Full variable domain (outside the CDR3, taken from reference TRBV5-1 and TRBJ2-1): KAGVTQTPRYLIKTRGQQVTLSCSPISGHRSVSWYQQTPGQGLQFLFEYFSETQRNKGNFPGRFSGRQFSNSRSEMNVSTLELGDSALYLCAGSGSGTAYNEQFFGPGTRLTVL.

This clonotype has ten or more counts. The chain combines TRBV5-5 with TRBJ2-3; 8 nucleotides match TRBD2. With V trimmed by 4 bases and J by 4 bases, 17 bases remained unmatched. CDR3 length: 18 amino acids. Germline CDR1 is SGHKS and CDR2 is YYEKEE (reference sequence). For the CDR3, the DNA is TGTGCCAGCAGCCAAGCCCTCTGGCGGGAGGACGCGGCAGATACGCAGTATTTT. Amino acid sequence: CASSQALWREDAADTQYF.

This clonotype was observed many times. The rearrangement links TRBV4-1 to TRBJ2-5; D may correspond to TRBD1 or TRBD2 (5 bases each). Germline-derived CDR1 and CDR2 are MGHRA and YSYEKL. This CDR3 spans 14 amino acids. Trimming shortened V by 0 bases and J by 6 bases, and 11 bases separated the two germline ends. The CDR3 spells CASSQDGGVKTQYF. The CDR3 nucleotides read TGCGCCAGCAGCCAAGATGGGGGAGTAAAGACCCAGTACTTC.

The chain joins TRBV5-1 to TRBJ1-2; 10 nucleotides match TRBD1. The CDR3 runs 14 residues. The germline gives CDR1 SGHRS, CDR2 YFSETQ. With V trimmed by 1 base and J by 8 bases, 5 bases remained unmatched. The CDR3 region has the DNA TGCGCCAGCAGCTTGCCGACAGGGGGCGAGGGCTACACCTTC. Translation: CASSLPTGGEGYTF.

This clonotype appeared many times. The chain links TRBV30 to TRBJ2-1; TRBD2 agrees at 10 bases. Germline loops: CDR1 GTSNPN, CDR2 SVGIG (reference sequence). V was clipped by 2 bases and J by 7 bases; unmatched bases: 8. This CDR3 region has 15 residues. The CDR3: CAWSISGGLFNEQFF. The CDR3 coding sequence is TGTGCCTGGAGTATTAGCGGGGGGCTTTTTAATGAGCAGTTCTTC.

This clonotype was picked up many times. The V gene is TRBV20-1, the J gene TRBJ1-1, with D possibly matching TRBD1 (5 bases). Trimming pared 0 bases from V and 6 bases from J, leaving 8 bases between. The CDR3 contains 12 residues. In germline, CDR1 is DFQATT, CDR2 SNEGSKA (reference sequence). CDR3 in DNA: TGCAGTGCTAGAGAGGGGCAGTCTGAAGCTTTCTTT. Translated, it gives CSAREGQSEAFF.

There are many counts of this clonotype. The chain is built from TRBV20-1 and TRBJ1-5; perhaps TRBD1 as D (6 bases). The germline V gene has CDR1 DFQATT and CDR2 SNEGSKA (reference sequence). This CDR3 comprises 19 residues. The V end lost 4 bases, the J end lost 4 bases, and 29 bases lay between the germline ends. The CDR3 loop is CSANPLGLTGRTGNQPQHF. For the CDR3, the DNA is TGCAGTGCTAATCCGTTGGGACTTACAGGGAGAACGGGAAATCAGCCCCAGCATTTT.

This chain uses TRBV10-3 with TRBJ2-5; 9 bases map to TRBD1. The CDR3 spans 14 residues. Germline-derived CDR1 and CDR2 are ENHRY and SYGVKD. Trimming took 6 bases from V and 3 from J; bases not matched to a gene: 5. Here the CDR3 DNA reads TGTGCCATCAGCCCTCGGACAGGGGAAGAGACCCAGTACTTC. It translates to CAISPRTGEETQYF.

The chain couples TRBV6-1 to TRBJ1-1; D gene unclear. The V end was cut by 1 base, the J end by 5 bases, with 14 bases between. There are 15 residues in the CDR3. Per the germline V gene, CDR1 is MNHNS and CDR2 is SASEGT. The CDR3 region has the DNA TGTGCCAGCAGTGAAGTTCCAGGCAGACTAACTGAAGCTTTCTTT. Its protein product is CASSEVPGRLTEAFF.

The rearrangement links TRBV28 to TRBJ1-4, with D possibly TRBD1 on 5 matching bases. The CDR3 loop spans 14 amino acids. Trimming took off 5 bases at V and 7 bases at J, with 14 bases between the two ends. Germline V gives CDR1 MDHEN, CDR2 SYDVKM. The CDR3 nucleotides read TGTGCCAGCAGTGACAGAGTCCGAGGTGAAAAACTGTTTTTT. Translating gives CASSDRVRGEKLFF.

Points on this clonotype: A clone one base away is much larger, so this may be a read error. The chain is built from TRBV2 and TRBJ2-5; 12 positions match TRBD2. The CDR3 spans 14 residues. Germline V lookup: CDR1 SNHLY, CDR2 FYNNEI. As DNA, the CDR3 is TGTGCCAGCAGTCGACTAGCGGGAGAAGAGGCCCAGTACTTC. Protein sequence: CASSRLAGEEAQYF.

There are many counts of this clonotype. CDR3 loop: CAISETGQASYEQYF. The CDR3 coding sequence is TGTGCCATCAGTGAGACGGGACAGGCTTCCTACGAGCAGTACTTC. The J gene is TRBJ2-7, the V gene TRBV10-3; 8 bases are shared with TRBD1. The CDR3 contains 15 residues. V trimming: 2 bases; J trimming: 1 base; junction bases outside the gene matches: 4. Germline lookup yields CDR1 ENHRY and CDR2 SYGVKD.

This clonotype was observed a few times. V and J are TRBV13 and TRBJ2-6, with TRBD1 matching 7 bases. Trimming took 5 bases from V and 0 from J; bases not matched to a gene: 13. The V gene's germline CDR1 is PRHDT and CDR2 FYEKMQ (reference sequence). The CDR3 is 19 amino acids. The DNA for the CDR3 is TGTGCCAGCAGCCCGATGGTCGGACAGGATGACTCTGGGGCCAACGTCCTGACTTTC. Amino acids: CASSPMVGQDDSGANVLTF.

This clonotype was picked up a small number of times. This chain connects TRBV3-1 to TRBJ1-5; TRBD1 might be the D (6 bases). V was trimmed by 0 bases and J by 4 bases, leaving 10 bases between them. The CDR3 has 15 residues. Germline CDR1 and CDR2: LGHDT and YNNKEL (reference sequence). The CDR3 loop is CASSQDWGANQPQHF. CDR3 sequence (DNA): TGTGCCAGCAGCCAAGATTGGGGGGCAAATCAGCCCCAGCATTTT.

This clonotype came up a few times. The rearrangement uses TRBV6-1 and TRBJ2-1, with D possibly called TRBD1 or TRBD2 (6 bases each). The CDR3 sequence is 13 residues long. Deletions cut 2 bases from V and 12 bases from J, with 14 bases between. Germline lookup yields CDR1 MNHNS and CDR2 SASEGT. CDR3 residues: CASSEPRGLSQFF. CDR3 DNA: TGTGCCAGCAGTGAACCCAGGGGACTCTCGCAGTTCTTC.

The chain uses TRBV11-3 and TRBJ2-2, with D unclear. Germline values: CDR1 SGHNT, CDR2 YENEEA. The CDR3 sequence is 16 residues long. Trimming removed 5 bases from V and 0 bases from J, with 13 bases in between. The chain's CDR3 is CASSRIGDSNTGELFF. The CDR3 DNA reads TGTGCCAGCAGCAGAATTGGGGATTCGAACACCGGGGAGCTGTTTTTT. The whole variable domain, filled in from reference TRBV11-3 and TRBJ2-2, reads EAGVVQSPRYKIIEKKQPVAFWCNPISGHNTLYWYLQNLGQGPELLIRYENEEAVDDSQLPKDRFSAERLKGVDSTLKIQPAELGDSAVYLCASSRIGDSNTGELFFGEGSRLTVL.

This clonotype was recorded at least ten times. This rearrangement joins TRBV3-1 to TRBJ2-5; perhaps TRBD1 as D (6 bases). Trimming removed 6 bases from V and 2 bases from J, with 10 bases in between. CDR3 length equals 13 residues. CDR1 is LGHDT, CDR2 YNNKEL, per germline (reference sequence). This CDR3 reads CASRGAGQETQYF. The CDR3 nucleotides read TGTGCCAGCAGGGGGGCAGGGCAAGAGACCCAGTACTTC.

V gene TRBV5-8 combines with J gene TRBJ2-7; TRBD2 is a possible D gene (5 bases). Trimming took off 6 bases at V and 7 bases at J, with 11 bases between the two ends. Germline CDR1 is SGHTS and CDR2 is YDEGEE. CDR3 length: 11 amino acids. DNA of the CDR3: TGTGCCAGCAAGGAGAGGAGGGAGCAGTACTTC. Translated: CASKERREQYF.

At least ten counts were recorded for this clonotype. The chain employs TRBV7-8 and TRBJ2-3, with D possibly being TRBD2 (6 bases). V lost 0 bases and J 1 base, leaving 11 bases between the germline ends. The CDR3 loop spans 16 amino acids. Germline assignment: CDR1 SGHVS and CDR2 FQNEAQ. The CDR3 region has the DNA TGTGCCAGCAGCTTAGCGCTGGAGGGTGGCACAGATACGCAGTATTTT. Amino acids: CASSLALEGGTDTQYF.

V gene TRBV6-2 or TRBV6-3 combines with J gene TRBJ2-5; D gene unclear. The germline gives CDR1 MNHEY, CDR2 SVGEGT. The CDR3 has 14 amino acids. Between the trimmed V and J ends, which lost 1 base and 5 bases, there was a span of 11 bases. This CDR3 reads CASSYFVGQETQYF. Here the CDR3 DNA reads TGTGCCAGCAGTTACTTCGTGGGCCAGGAGACCCAGTACTTC.

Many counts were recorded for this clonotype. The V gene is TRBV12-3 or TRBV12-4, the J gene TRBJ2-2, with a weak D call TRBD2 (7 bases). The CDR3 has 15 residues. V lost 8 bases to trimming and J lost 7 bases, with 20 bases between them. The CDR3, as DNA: TGTGCCAGCCGCAAAACGCAGGGGAGGGTCGGGGAGCTGTTTTTT. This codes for CASRKTQGRVGELFF.

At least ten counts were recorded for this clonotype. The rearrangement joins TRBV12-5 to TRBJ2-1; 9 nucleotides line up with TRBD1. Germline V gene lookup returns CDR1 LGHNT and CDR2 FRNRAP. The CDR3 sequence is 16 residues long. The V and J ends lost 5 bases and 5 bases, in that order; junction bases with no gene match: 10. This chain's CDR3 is CASGAGDRASNNEQFF. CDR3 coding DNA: TGTGCTAGTGGTGCCGGGGACAGGGCCAGTAACAATGAGCAGTTCTTC.